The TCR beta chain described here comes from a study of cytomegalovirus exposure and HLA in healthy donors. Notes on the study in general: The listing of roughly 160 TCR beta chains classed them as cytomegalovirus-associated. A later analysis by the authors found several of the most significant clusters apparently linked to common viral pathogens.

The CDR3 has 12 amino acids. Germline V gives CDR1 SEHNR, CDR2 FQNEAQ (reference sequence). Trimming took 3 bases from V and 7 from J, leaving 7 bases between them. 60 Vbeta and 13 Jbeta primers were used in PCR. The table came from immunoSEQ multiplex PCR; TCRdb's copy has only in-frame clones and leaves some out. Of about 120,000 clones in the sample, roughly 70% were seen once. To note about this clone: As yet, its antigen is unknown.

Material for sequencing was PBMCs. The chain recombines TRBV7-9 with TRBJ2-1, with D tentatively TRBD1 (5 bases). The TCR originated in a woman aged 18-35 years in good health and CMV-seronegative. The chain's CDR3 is CASSFGQNEQFF. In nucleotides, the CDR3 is TGTGCCAGCAGCTTCGGACAAAATGAGCAGTTCTTC.